One and the same sample provided the 26 T cell receptor beta chains below, sequenced in a study of CD4+ T cells in melanoma. Assay: immunoSEQ multiplex PCR; the TCRdb copy retains only in-frame clones and omits some. This table holds around 100,000 clones, approximately 92% found once. Source material: peripheral blood. The origin of the receptors is a human donor with melanoma.

V gene TRBV28 combines with J gene TRBJ1-1; the D is unclear. The V end was cut by 5 bases, the J end by 4 bases, with 8 bases between. Germline V CDR1 and CDR2: MDHEN, SYDVKM. The CDR3 totals 12 residues. CDR3 loop: CASSTSGTEAFF. CDR3 coding DNA: TGTGCCAGCAGTACCTCCGGCACTGAAGCTTTCTTT.

The rearrangement links TRBV4-1 to TRBJ2-2; TRBD2 might be the D (6 bases). The CDR3 covers 18 residues. With 2 bases removed from V and 1 base from J, the gap between germline ends came to 17 bases. The germline CDR1 and CDR2 sequences are MGHRA and YSYEKL. The CDR3 coding sequence is TGCGCCAGCAGCCAATTCGCGGGGCCCTCATGGAACACCGGGGAGCTGTTTTTT. It codes for CASSQFAGPSWNTGELFF.

V is TRBV5-4 and J is TRBJ1-2; D remains ambiguous. Trimming left V 4 bases short and J 10 bases short, with 14 bases between. CDR3 size: 12 residues. Germline assignment: CDR1 SGHNT and CDR2 YYREEE (reference sequence). CDR3 sequence (DNA): TGTGCCAGCAGCCTACGCAGCCCGGTCTACACCTTC. Its translation is CASSLRSPVYTF.

CDR3 in DNA: TGTGCCAGCAGCTCAGGGGACCCCAACACTGAAGCTTTCTTT. Amino acids: CASSSGDPNTEAFF. The V call is TRBV13, the J call TRBJ1-1; TRBD1 might be the D (6 bases). V lost 4 bases, J lost 2 bases, and 11 bases lay in between. Germline CDR1 is PRHDT and CDR2 is FYEKMQ (reference sequence). The CDR3 covers 14 residues. Looking up the rest from reference TRBV13 and TRBJ1-1 gives the full variable domain: AAGVIQSPRHLIKEKRETATLKCYPIPRHDTVYWYQQGPGQDPQFLISFYEKMQSDKGSIPDRFSAQQFSDYHSELNMSSLELGDSALYFCASSSGDPNTEAFFGQGTRLTVV.

V gene TRBV7-9 combines with J gene TRBJ1-2; D uncertain. This CDR3 comprises 16 residues. The germline V and J ends were trimmed by 2 bases and 5 bases, with 18 bases remaining between them. Per germline, CDR1 SEHNR and CDR2 FQNEAQ (reference sequence). The CDR3 spells CASSLSLVNSPYGYTF. CDR3 bases: TGTGCCAGCAGCTTATCCCTAGTCAACTCTCCTTATGGCTACACCTTC.

V is TRBV9 and J is TRBJ2-2, with 13 bases aligning to TRBD2. CDR3 length: 17 amino acids. Losses at the gene ends were 0 bases for V and 7 bases for J; bases not matched to a gene: 6. CDR1 and CDR2 (germline): SGDLS, YYNGEE. Written as DNA, the CDR3 is TGTGCCAGCAGCGTAGCGAGACTAGCGGGGGGCAACGGGGAGCTGTTTTTT. Translated, it gives CASSVARLAGGNGELFF.

The chain recombines TRBV5-1 with TRBJ1-1; D is undetermined. CDR1 SGHRS and CDR2 YFSETQ come from the germline V gene. Trimming shortened V by 3 bases and J by 1 base, and 10 bases separated the two germline ends. CDR3 length: 14 amino acids. The CDR3 loop reads CASSSPRQNTEAFF. Here the CDR3 DNA reads TGCGCCAGCAGCTCTCCCCGACAGAACACTGAAGCTTTCTTT.

The V and J genes are TRBV6-1 and TRBJ1-5; a weak D match, TRBD1 (5 bases). Per germline, CDR1 MNHNS and CDR2 SASEGT. The CDR3 is made up of 15 amino acids. With 2 bases removed from V and 2 bases from J, the gap between germline ends came to 10 bases. This CDR3 reads CASSEPGGGNQPQHF. For the CDR3, the DNA is TGTGCCAGCAGTGAACCGGGGGGTGGCAATCAGCCCCAGCATTTT.

In the case of this clone: The final CDR3 position lacks the conserved phenylalanine or tryptophan, pointing to a likely read error. The DNA is omitted, as the CDR3 cannot be located on it reliably, and the CDR3 follows TCRdb's listing. The genes are TRBV2 and TRBJ1-1; TRBD1 was called by the table and not checked on the DNA. A total of 14 residues make up the CDR3, ends included. From germline, CDR1 is SNHLY and CDR2 FYNNEI. Here the CDR3 reads CASSVPGKLTGAPG.

This clone was recorded only once. The V gene is TRBV4-1, the J gene TRBJ2-7; no reliable D call. The germline V gene has CDR1 MGHRA and CDR2 YSYEKL. There are 15 residues in the CDR3. The ends were cut back, 0 bases at V and 2 bases at J, with 11 bases in the middle. This CDR3 reads CASSQENRGTYEQYF. The CDR3 DNA reads TGCGCCAGCAGCCAAGAAAATCGAGGTACCTACGAGCAGTACTTC.

This chain connects TRBV7-9 to TRBJ2-3; no clear D gene. The CDR3 runs 14 residues. Looked up from germline, CDR1 is SEHNR and CDR2 is FQNEAQ (reference sequence). The germline V and J ends were trimmed by 2 bases and 3 bases, with 9 bases remaining between them. CDR3 sequence: CASSLSVSTDTQYF. CDR3 sequence (DNA): TGTGCCAGCAGCTTATCGGTTTCGACAGATACGCAGTATTTT.

The chain joins TRBV28 to TRBJ1-2; possible D gene TRBD1, 6 bases. The CDR3 is made up of 13 amino acids. V was trimmed by 2 bases and J by 7 bases, leaving 11 bases between them. Per the germline V gene, CDR1 is MDHEN and CDR2 is SYDVKM. The CDR3 DNA reads as TGTGCCAGCAGTTTAGTGGCAGGGGTTGGCTACACCTTC. Translating gives CASSLVAGVGYTF.

The chain joins TRBV27 to TRBJ2-6; D call uncertain. The V gene's germline CDR1 is MNHEY and CDR2 SMNVEV (reference sequence). The V end lost 10 bases, the J end lost 0 bases, and 16 bases lay between the germline ends. This CDR3 region has 16 residues. CDR3 in amino acids: CAIATIGFSGANVLTF. The CDR3 DNA follows: TGTGCCATCGCAACAATCGGGTTCTCTGGGGCCAACGTCCTGACTTTC.

There are a few counts of this clone. The chain couples TRBV5-1 to TRBJ1-5, with a weak D call TRBD1 (5 bases). V was cut by 5 bases and J by 2 bases, with 11 bases left in between. The CDR3 is made up of 14 amino acids. Germline loops: CDR1 SGHRS, CDR2 YFSETQ. The CDR3 sequence: CASRRGLGNQPQHF. DNA of the CDR3: TGCGCCAGCAGGAGGGGCCTCGGCAATCAGCCCCAGCATTTT.

This sequence joins TRBV7-8 and TRBJ2-7, with TRBD2 matching over 7 bases. After removal of 5 bases from V and 4 bases from J, the junction contained 14 bases not matched to a gene. The CDR3 loop spans 16 amino acids. Germline V lookup: CDR1 SGHVS, CDR2 FQNEAQ. The CDR3 sequence is CASSRTRQRGWYEQYF. The CDR3 DNA is TGTGCCAGCAGCCGGACTCGTCAGCGGGGTTGGTACGAGCAGTACTTC.

This clone was seen a few times. The gene calls are TRBV2 and TRBJ2-6, with D maybe TRBD2 (5 bases). The V and J ends lost 6 bases and 4 bases respectively, with 16 bases between them. The CDR3 contains 16 residues. Germline V gene sequence: CDR1 SNHLY, CDR2 FYNNEI. The CDR3 DNA is TGTGCCAGCAGGAAGGACTTGGATCGGGGGGCCAACGTCCTGACTTTC. Amino acid sequence: CASRKDLDRGANVLTF.

The V and J genes are TRBV6-4 and TRBJ2-3; D ambiguous. Trimming took 10 bases from V and 2 from J, leaving 7 bases between them. From germline, CDR1 is MRHNA and CDR2 SNTAGT. The CDR3 has 11 amino acids. The CDR3 DNA is TGTGCCAAAAGCGCCACAGATACGCAGTATTTT. This gives the protein CAKSATDTQYF.

The rearrangement links TRBV7-7 to TRBJ2-5; TRBD2 agrees at 11 bases. Germline CDR1 is SSHAT and CDR2 is FNYEAQ (reference sequence). This CDR3 has 16 amino acids. J lost 5 bases, V lost 5 bases, and 10 bases had no gene match. This CDR3 reads CASSPGGTSGYETQYF. CDR3 DNA sequence: TGTGCCAGCAGCCCGGGGGGGACTAGCGGCTATGAGACCCAGTACTTC.

The gene calls are TRBV2 and TRBJ2-1; 7 bases are shared with TRBD1. V gave up 6 bases and J gave up 9 bases; unmatched junction bases: 8. The CDR3 extends over 13 amino acids. CDR1 and CDR2 (germline): SNHLY, FYNNEI. This CDR3 reads CASRVDRDGEQFF. CDR3 in DNA: TGTGCCAGCAGGGTTGACAGGGACGGTGAGCAGTTCTTC.

The V and J genes are TRBV11-2 and TRBJ2-7; D is unclear. CDR3 size: 11 residues. V was clipped by 2 bases and J by 7 bases, with 6 bases between them. Germline V lookup: CDR1 SGHAT, CDR2 FQNNGV. For the CDR3, the DNA is TGTGCCAGCAGCTTAAGTTGGGAGCAGTACTTC. This sequence encodes CASSLSWEQYF.

The chain couples TRBV28 to TRBJ2-5; possible D gene TRBD2, 6 bases. Germline assignment: CDR1 MDHEN and CDR2 SYDVKM. V lost 5 bases and J 2 bases, leaving 15 bases between the germline ends. The length of the CDR3 is 15 residues. CDR3 in DNA: TGTGCCAGCAGTGCCCCGGGACTTCTTCAAGAGACCCAGTACTTC. This codes for CASSAPGLLQETQYF.

This sequence joins TRBV6-5 and TRBJ2-7; either TRBD1 or TRBD2 may supply D (6 bases each). Germline assignment: CDR1 MNHEY and CDR2 SVGAGI. CDR3 length: 15 amino acids. Deletions cut 7 bases from V and 6 bases from J, with 22 bases between. Here the CDR3 reads CASTIGGIEGGEQYF. CDR3 nucleotides: TGTGCCAGCACCATAGGTGGTATTGAGGGGGGCGAGCAGTACTTC.

This chain joins TRBV19 and TRBJ1-1; the D is unclear. CDR3 length: 16 amino acids. Germline CDR1 reads LNHDA; CDR2 reads SQIVND (reference sequence). Trimming left V 7 bases short and J 2 bases short, with 20 bases between. CDR3 loop: CASIMGQTGRNTEAFF. The CDR3 DNA reads TGTGCCAGTATTATGGGTCAGACGGGCCGAAACACTGAAGCTTTCTTT.

This clone has a handful of counts. The chain couples TRBV30 to TRBJ1-5, with 7 bases matching TRBD1. CDR3 length: 13 amino acids. V gave up 2 bases and J gave up 7 bases; unmatched junction bases: 5. The germline V gene encodes CDR1 GTSNPN and CDR2 SVGIG (reference sequence). CDR3 region: CAWSQGGGQPQHF. DNA for the CDR3: TGTGCCTGGAGTCAGGGGGGCGGGCAGCCCCAGCATTTT.

The chain joins TRBV6-6 to TRBJ1-2; D perhaps matches TRBD1 (6 bases). The CDR3 covers 14 residues. The germline CDR1 and CDR2 sequences are MNHNY and SVGAGI (reference sequence). V lost 6 bases and J 8 bases, leaving 19 bases between the germline ends. The CDR3 sequence is CASSPADSQGGYTF. Written as DNA, the CDR3 is TGTGCCAGCAGCCCCGCGGACAGTCAGGGAGGCTACACCTTC.

On this clone: The same CDR3 also results from other DNA sequences found in this sample. The chain has TRBV29-1 and TRBJ1-2; no clear D. CDR1 and CDR2 (germline): SQVTM, ANQGSEA. The CDR3 contains 12 residues. The ends were cut back, 4 bases at V and 4 bases at J, with 10 bases in the middle. The CDR3 DNA sequence: TGCAGCGTTGGTGAGGTCGGCTATGGCTACACCTTC. This codes for CSVGEVGYGYTF.